This TCR beta chain stems from a study of T cells after yellow fever vaccination. Across the study: Preparation of the low-cell-number fractions used SMART-Seq v4 Ultra Low Input.

UMIs were added to TCR cDNA along with a universal primer site when it was made by 5'RACE template switching. TCRdb recomputed calls from the 5' RACE reads with MiXCR, one row per CDR3 protein. The sample carries more than 300,000 distinct CDR3 sequences, around 10% recorded once. Study outcomes and limitations: Detected again after the booster were most primary-vaccination clones, at approximately 96% CD4 and 70% to 90% CD8.

This clonotype was observed a handful of times. The target antigen is unknown. Germline V gives CDR1 SGDLS, CDR2 YYNGEE. The V end lost 4 bases, the J end lost 1 base, and 11 bases lay between the germline ends. This CDR3 contains 15 residues. Source: CD4+ T cells sorted from PBMCs, taken 45 days after the yellow fever booster vaccination. This clonotype was sampled from a man between 18 and 29 years old who received the YFV17D yellow fever vaccine. The V and J genes are TRBV9 and TRBJ2-2; D might be TRBD2 (5 bases). CDR3 in amino acids: CASSPQSGNTGELFF. In DNA form, the CDR3 reads TGTGCCAGCAGCCCCCAAAGCGGGAACACCGGGGAGCTGTTTTTT.